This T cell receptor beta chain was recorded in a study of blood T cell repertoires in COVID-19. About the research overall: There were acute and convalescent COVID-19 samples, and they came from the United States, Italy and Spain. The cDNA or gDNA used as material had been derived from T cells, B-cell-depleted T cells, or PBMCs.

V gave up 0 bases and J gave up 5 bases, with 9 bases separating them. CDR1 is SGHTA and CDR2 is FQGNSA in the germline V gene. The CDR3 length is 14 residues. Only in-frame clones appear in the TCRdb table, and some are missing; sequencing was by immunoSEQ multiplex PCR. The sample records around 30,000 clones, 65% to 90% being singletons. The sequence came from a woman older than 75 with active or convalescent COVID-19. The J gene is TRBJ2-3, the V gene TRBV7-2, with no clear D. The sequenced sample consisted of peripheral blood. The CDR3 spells CASSLAPAEDTQYF. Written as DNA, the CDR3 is TGTGCCAGCAGCTTAGCGCCTGCGGAAGATACGCAGTATTTT.